These 7 T cell receptor beta chains were sequenced from one sample in a study of blood T cell repertoires in COVID-19. The assay was immunoSEQ multiplex PCR, and TCRdb's table has in-frame clones only and misses some. The table lists around 140,000 clones, roughly 85% of them singletons. The sequenced sample consisted of peripheral blood. These receptors were collected from a human donor with acute or convalescent COVID-19. The donor label of this sample is uncertain.

There are a few counts of this clone. This rearrangement joins TRBV2 to TRBJ2-7; 9 positions match TRBD1. V dropped 7 bases and J dropped 6; count of bases not matched to a gene: 13. Germline-derived CDR1 and CDR2 are SNHLY and FYNNEI. The CDR3 runs 15 residues. This CDR3 reads CASNGEGQGVAEQYF. The CDR3 DNA is TGTGCCAGCAATGGAGAGGGACAGGGTGTGGCCGAGCAGTACTTC.

This clone was seen more than once but under ten times. This sequence joins TRBV6-6 and TRBJ1-1; TRBD1 might be the D (6 bases). In germline, CDR1 is MNHNY, CDR2 SVGAGI (reference sequence). The CDR3 runs to 15 residues. Trimming took off 2 bases at V and 4 bases at J, with 14 bases between the two ends. The CDR3, as DNA: TGTGCCAGCAGTTACGAGGGGGGGAGAGGCACTGAAGCTTTCTTT. Translating it yields CASSYEGGRGTEAFF.

The rearrangement uses TRBV19 and TRBJ1-4; D possibly corresponds to TRBD1 (5 bases). The CDR3 consists of 17 residues. Germline V gene sequence: CDR1 LNHDA, CDR2 SQIVND (reference sequence). Trimming took off 4 bases at V and 2 bases at J, with 17 bases between the two ends. The CDR3 loop is CASSRTWTGGTNEKLFF. Here the CDR3 DNA reads TGTGCCAGTAGTAGAACCTGGACGGGGGGGACTAATGAAAAACTGTTTTTT.

The gene calls are TRBV7-2 and TRBJ2-3; 7 bases line up with TRBD2. This CDR3 comprises 15 residues. Germline loops: CDR1 SGHTA, CDR2 FQGNSA. V was clipped by 1 base and J by 4 bases; unmatched bases: 5. CDR3 residues: CASSLGRLAPDTQYF. Here the CDR3 DNA reads TGTGCCAGCAGCTTAGGGAGACTAGCCCCAGATACGCAGTATTTT.

The rearrangement joins TRBV5-4 to TRBJ1-6; D call uncertain. The V gene's germline CDR1 is SGHNT and CDR2 YYREEE (reference sequence). V was cut by 0 bases and J by 15 bases, with 10 bases left in between. The CDR3 loop spans 12 amino acids. The CDR3 region is CASSLDSHLLHF. CDR3 sequence (DNA): TGTGCCAGCAGCTTGGACTCCCACCTCCTCCACTTT.

The chain is built from TRBV19 and TRBJ2-3; TRBD2 aligns across 9 bases. Trimming at V came to 7 bases and at J to 5 bases, leaving 7 bases not matched to a gene. The CDR3 is 14 amino acids. Germline V gene data show CDR1 as LNHDA and CDR2 as SQIVND (reference sequence). CDR3 in DNA: TGTGCCAGTACCCCTGGACTAGCGATAGATACGCAGTATTTT. Translating gives CASTPGLAIDTQYF.

In DNA, the CDR3 is TGTGCCAGCATGAAGGACACCTCCTACGAGCAGTACGTC. Its protein product is CASMKDTSYEQYV. The J gene is TRBJ2-7, the V gene TRBV2; maybe TRBD1 (5 bases). The CDR3 sequence is 13 residues long. Germline assignment: CDR1 SNHLY and CDR2 FYNNEI. V was pared by 7 bases and J by 0 bases, with 10 bases between.